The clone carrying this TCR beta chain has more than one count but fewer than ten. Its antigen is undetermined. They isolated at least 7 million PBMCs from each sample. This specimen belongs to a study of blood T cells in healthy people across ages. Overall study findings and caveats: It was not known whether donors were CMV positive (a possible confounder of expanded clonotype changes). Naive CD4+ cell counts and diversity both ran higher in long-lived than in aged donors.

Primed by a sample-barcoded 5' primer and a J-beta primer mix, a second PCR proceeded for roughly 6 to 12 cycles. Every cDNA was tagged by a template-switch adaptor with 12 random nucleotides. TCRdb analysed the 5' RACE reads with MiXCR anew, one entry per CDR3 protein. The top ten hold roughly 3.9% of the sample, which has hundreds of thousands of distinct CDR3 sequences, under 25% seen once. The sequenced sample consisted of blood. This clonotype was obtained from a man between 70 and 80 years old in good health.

The CDR3 DNA follows: TGTGCCAGCAGTTTAGGCCCTGACAATCAGCCCCAGCATTTT. Encoded protein: CASSLGPDNQPQHF. The chain is built from TRBV28 and TRBJ1-5; D is undetermined. With 2 bases removed from V and 3 bases from J, the gap between germline ends came to 8 bases. Per the germline V gene, CDR1 is MDHEN and CDR2 is SYDVKM. This CDR3 has 14 residues.